This entry is about one TCR beta chain. What it binds is unknown. This specimen comes from a study of cytomegalovirus exposure and HLA in healthy donors. The PCR made use of 60 Vbeta and 13 Jbeta primers. Profiling relied on immunoSEQ multiplex PCR, and the TCRdb table lists in-frame clones only, not all of them. The table includes around 210,000 clones, approximately 78% detected once. V lost 3 bases and J lost 1, with 12 bases in between. CDR1 and CDR2 from the germline V gene are SQVTM and ANQGSEA. CDR3 size: 14 residues. Whole-study findings and limits: Listed as cytomegalovirus-associated were over 150 TCR beta chains. Later analysis suggested most CMV-associated TCR beta chains were HLA-restricted. Some V segments, including TRBV6-2 and TRBV6-3, were excluded as indistinguishable. Rare sequences made up most TCRs, while some public TCRs were found in many donors.

V gene TRBV29-1 combines with J gene TRBJ1-1; D is unclear. This sequence originates from a boy between 5 and 17 years old in good health and CMV-seronegative. The sample comprised PBMCs. The CDR3 sequence: CSVERRQANTEAFF. The CDR3 DNA reads as TGCAGCGTTGAGCGGAGGCAGGCGAACACTGAAGCTTTCTTT.